A single TCR beta chain is shown here with its context. The germline CDR1 and CDR2 sequences are MNHEY and SMNVEV (reference sequence). This CDR3 has 13 residues. Trimming shortened V by 2 bases and J by 4 bases, and 7 bases separated the two germline ends. This sample was included in a study of cytomegalovirus exposure and HLA in healthy donors. Sequencing was performed with immunoSEQ multiplex PCR; in TCRdb, only in-frame clones are kept and a portion is missing. This sample yields more than 80,000 clones, of which about 95% are seen a single time; about 1.3% belongs to the top ten. The chain employs TRBV27 and TRBJ2-3, with D perhaps matching TRBD1 (6 bases). Material: PBMCs. The clonotype originates from a woman between 18 and 29 years old in good health and CMV-seronegative. The CDR3 is CASSLGGPDTQYF. The CDR3 DNA reads as TGTGCCAGCAGTTTAGGGGGCCCAGATACGCAGTATTTT.